This TCR beta chain was profiled in a study of blood T cell repertoires in COVID-19. Study summary: Italy, Spain and the United States were the sources of the convalescent and acute COVID-19 samples. PBMCs, B-cell-depleted T cells, or T cells were the source of the cDNA or gDNA that made up the material.

With V trimmed by 0 bases and J by 5 bases, 8 bases remained unmatched. The CDR3 has 16 residues. Germline V gene data show CDR1 as SGHRS and CDR2 as YFSETQ. As originally analysed: For nucleated cells, counts were estimated from reference gene primer amplification. Repertoires were generated with immunoSEQ multiplex PCR, while TCRdb's copy carries only in-frame clones and drops some. D and trimming come from the DNA, and the V and J calls and clone size come from that table. This sample yields 250,000 or so clones, of which roughly 80% are seen a single time; 3% to 4% belongs to the top ten. The receptor was isolated from a young woman with acute or convalescent COVID-19. The sample taken for sequencing was peripheral blood. The chain recombines TRBV5-1 with TRBJ1-5, with 7 bases aligning to TRBD1. CDR3 nucleotide sequence: TGCGCCAGCAGCTTGGCCCCAGGGGGTGTAGATCAGCCCCAGCATTTT. It translates to CASSLAPGGVDQPQHF.